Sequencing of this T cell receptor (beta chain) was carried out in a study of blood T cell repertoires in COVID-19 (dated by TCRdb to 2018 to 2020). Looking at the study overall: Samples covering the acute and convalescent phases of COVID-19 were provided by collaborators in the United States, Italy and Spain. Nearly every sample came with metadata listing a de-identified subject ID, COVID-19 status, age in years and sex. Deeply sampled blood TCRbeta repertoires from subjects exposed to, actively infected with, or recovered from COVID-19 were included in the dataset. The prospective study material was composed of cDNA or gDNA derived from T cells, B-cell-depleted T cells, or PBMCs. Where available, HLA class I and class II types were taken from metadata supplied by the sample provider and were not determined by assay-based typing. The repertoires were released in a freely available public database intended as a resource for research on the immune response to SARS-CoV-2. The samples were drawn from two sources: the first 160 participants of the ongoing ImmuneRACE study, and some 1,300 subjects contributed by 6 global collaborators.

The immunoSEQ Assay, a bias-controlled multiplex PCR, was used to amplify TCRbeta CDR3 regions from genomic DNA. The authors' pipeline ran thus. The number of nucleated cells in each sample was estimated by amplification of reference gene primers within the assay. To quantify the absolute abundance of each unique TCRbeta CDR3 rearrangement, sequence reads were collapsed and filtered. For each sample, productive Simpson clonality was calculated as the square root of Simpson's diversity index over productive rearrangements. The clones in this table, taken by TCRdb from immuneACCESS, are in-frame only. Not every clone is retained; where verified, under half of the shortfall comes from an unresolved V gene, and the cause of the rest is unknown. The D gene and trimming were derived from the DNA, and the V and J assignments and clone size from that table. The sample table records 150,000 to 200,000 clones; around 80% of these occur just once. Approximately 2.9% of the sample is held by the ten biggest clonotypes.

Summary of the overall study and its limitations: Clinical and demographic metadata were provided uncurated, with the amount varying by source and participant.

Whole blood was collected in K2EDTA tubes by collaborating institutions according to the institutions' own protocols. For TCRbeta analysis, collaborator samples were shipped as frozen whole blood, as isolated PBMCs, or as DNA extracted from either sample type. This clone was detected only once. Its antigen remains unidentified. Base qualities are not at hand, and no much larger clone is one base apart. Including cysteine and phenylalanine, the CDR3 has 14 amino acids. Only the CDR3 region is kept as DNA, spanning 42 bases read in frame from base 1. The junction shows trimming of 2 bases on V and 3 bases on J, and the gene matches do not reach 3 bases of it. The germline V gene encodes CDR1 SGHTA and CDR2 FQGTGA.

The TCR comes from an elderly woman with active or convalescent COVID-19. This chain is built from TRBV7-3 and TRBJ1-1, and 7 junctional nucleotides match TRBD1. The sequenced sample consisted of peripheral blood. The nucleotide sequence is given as TGTGCCAGCAGCTTACTAGGACAGGACACTGAAGCTTTCTTT. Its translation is CASSLLGQDTEAFF.